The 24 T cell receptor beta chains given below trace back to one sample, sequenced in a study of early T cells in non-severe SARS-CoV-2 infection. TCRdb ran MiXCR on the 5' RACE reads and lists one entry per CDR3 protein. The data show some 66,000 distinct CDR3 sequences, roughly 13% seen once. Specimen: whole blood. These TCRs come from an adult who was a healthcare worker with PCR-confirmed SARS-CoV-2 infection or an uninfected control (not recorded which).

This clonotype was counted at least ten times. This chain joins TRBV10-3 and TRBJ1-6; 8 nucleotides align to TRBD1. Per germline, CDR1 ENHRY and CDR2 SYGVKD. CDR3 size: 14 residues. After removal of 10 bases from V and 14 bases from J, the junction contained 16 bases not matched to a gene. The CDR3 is CATKGTGPAATLHF. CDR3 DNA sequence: TGTGCCACCAAGGGGACAGGCCCCGCCGCCACCCTCCACTTT.

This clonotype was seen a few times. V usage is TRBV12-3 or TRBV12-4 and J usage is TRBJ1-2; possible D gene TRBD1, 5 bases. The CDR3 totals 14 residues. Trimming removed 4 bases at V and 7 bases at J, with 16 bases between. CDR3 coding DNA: TGTGCCAGCAGTTCCCTCACTCGGGGCATTGGCTACACCTTC. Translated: CASSSLTRGIGYTF.

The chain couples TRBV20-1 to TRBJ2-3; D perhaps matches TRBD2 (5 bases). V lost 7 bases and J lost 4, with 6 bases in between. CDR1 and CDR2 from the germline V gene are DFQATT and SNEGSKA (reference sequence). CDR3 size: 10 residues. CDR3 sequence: CSVEADTQYF. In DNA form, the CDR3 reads TGCAGTGTGGAGGCAGATACGCAGTATTTT.

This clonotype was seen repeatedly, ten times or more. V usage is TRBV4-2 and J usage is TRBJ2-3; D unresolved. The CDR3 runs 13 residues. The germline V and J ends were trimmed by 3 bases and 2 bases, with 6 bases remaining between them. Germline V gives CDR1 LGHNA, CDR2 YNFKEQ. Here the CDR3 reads CASSQQSTDTQYF. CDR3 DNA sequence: TGTGCCAGCAGCCAGCAATCCACAGATACGCAGTATTTT.

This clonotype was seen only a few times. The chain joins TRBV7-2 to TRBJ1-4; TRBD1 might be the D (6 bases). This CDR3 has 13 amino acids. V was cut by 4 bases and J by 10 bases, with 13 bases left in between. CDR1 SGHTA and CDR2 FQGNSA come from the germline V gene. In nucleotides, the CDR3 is TGTGCCAGCAGCTCAGGGGCCGGGGGAAAACTGTTTTTT. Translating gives CASSSGAGGKLFF.

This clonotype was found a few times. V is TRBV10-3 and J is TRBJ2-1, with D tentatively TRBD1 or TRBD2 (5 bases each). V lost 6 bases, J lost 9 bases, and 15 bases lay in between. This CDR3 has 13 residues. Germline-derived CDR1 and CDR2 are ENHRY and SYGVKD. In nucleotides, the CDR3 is TGTGCCATCAGCTCAGGGAGCAATATTGAGCAGTTCTTC. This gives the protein CAISSGSNIEQFF.

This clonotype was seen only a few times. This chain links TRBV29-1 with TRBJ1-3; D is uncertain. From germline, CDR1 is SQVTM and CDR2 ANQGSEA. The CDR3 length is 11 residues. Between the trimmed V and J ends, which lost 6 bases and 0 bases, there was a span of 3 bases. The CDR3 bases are TGCAGCGTGGGCTCTGGAAACACCATATATTTT. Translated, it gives CSVGSGNTIYF. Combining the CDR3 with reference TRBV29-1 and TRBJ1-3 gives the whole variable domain SAVISQKPSRDICQRGTSLTIQCQVDSQVTMMFWYRQQPGQSLTLIATANQGSEATYESGFVIDKFPISRPNLTFSTLTVSNMSPEDSSIYLCSVGSGNTIYFGEGSWLTVV.

Here the CDR3 reads CASSPLAYEQYF. The CDR3 coding sequence is TGTGCCAGCAGCCCTCTGGCCTACGAGCAGTACTTC. This rearrangement joins TRBV6-2 or TRBV6-3 to TRBJ2-7; D unresolved. This CDR3 spans 12 amino acids. Germline CDR1 is MNHEY and CDR2 is SVGEGT. The germline V and J ends were trimmed by 6 bases and 2 bases, with 8 bases remaining between them.

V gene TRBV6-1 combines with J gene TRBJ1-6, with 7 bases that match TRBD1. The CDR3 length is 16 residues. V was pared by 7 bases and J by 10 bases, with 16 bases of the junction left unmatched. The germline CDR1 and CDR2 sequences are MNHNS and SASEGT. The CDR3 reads CASTDSSRGGQSPLHF. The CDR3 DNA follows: TGTGCCAGCACCGACTCGAGCCGAGGGGGACAGTCACCCCTCCACTTT.

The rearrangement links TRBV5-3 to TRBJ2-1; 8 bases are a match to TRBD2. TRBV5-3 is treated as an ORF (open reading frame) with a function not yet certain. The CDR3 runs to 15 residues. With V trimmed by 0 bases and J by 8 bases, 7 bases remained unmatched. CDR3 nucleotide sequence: TGTGCCAGAAGCTTGGCGGGAGGGCTAATTGATGAGCAGTTCTTC. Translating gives CARSLAGGLIDEQFF.

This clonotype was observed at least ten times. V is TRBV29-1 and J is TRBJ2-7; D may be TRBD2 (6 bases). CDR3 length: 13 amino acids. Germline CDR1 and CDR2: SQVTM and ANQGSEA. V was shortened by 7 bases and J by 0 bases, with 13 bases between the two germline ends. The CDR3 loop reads CSAAVGGSYEQYF. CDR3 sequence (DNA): TGCAGCGCCGCGGTGGGGGGCTCCTACGAGCAGTACTTC.

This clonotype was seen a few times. The CDR3 DNA sequence: TGTGCCAGCAGCCAGAACGGGAGGGAGACTGAAGCTTTCTTT. Translated, it gives CASSQNGRETEAFF. The J gene is TRBJ1-1, the V gene TRBV3-1; D unresolved. Deletions cut 3 bases from V and 5 bases from J, with 13 bases between. The CDR3 is 14 residues long. Germline CDR1 reads LGHDT; CDR2 reads YNNKEL (reference sequence).

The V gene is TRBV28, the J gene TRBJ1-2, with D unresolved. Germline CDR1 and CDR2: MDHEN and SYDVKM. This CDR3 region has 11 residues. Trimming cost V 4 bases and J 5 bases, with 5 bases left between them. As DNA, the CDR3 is TGTGCCAGCAGTTCCCGATATGGCTACACCTTC. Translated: CASSSRYGYTF.

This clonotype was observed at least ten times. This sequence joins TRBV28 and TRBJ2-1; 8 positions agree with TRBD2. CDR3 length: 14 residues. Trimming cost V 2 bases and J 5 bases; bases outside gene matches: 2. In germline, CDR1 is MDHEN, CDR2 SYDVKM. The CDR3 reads CASSLLAGNNEQFF. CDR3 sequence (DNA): TGTGCCAGCAGTTTACTAGCGGGTAACAATGAGCAGTTCTTC.

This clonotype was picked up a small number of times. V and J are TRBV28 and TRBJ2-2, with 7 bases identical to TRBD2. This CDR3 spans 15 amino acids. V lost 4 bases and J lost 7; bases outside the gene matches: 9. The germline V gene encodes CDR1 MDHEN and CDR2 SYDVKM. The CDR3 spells CASSSAGMSDGELFF. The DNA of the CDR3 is TGTGCCAGCAGTTCAGCGGGAATGTCAGACGGGGAGCTGTTTTTT. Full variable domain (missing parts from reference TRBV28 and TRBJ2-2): DVKVTQSSRYLVKRTGEKVFLECVQDMDHENMFWYRQDPGLGLRLIYFSYDVKMKEKGDIPEGYSVSREKKERFSLILESASTNQTSMYLCASSSAGMSDGELFFGEGSRLTVL.

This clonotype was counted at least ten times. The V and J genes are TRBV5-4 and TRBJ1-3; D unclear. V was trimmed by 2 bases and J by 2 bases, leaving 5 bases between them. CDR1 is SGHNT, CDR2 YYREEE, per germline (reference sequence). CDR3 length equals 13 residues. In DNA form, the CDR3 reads TGTGCCAGCAGCTTAGACCCTGGAAACACCATATATTTT. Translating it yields CASSLDPGNTIYF.

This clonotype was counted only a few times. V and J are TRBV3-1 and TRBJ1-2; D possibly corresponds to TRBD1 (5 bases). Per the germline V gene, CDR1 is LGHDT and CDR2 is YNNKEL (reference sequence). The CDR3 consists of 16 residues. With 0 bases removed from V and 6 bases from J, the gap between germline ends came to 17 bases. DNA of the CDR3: TGTGCCAGCAGCCAAGATAGCTTTCGGGGGAGCAATGGCTACACCTTC. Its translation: CASSQDSFRGSNGYTF. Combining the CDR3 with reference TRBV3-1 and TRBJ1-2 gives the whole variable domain DTAVSQTPKYLVTQMGNDKSIKCEQNLGHDTMYWYKQDSKKFLKIMFSYNNKELIINETVPNRFSPKSPDKAHLNLHINSLELGDSAVYFCASSQDSFRGSNGYTFGSGTRLTVV.

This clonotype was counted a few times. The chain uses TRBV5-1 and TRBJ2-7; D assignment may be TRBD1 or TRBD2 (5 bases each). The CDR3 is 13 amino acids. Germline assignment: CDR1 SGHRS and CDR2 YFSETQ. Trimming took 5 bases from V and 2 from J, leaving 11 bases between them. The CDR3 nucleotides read TGCGCCAGCAGGAGGGGTCTAACCTACGAGCAGTACTTC. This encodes CASRRGLTYEQYF. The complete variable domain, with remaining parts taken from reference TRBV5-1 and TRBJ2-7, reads KAGVTQTPRYLIKTRGQQVTLSCSPISGHRSVSWYQQTPGQGLQFLFEYFSETQRNKGNFPGRFSGRQFSNSRSEMNVSTLELGDSALYLCASRRGLTYEQYFGPGTRLTVT.

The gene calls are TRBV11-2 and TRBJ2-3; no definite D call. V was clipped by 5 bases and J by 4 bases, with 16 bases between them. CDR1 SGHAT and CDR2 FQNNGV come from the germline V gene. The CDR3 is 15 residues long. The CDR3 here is CASSLRPRTPDTQYF. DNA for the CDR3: TGTGCCAGCAGCCTCCGGCCTAGGACCCCAGATACGCAGTATTTT. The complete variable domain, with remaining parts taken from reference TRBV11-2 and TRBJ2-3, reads EAGVAQSPRYKIIEKRQSVAFWCNPISGHATLYWYQQILGQGPKLLIQFQNNGVVDDSQLPKDRFSAERLKGVDSTLKIQPAKLEDSAVYLCASSLRPRTPDTQYFGPGTRLTVL.

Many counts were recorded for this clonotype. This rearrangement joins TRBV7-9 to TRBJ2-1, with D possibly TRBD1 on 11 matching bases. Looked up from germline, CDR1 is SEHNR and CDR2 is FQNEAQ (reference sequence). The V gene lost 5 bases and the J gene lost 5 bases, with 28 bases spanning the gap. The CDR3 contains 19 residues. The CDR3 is CASSPGQGARLAGDNEQFF. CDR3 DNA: TGTGCCAGCAGCCCTGGACAGGGGGCGCGTCTAGCGGGGGACAATGAGCAGTTCTTC.

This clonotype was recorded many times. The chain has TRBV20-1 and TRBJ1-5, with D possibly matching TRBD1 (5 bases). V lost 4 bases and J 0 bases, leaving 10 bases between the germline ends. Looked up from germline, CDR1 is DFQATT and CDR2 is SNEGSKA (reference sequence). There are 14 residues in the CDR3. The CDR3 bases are TGCAGTGCTACGACAGCTTATAGCAATCAGCCCCAGCATTTT. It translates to CSATTAYSNQPQHF.

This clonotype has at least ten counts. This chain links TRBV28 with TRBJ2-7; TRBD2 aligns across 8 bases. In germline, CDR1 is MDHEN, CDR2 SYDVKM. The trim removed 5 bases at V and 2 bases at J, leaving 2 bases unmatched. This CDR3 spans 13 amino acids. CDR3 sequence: CASSTGGAYEQYF. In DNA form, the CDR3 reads TGTGCCAGCAGTACGGGGGGGGCCTACGAGCAGTACTTC. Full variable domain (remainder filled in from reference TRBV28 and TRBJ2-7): DVKVTQSSRYLVKRTGEKVFLECVQDMDHENMFWYRQDPGLGLRLIYFSYDVKMKEKGDIPEGYSVSREKKERFSLILESASTNQTSMYLCASSTGGAYEQYFGPGTRLTVT.

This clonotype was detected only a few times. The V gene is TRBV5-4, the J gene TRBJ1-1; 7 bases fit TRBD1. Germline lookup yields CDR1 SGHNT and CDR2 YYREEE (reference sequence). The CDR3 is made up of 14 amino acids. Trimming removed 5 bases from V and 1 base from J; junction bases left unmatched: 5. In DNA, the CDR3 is TGTGCCAGCAGACGGGACAGACAGAACACTGAAGCTTTCTTT. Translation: CASRRDRQNTEAFF.

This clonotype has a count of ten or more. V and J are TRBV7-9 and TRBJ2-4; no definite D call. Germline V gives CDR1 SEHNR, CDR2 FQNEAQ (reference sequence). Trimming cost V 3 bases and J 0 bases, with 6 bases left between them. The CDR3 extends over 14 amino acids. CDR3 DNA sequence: TGTGCCAGCAGCTTTGGCGGAGCCAAAAACATTCAGTACTTC. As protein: CASSFGGAKNIQYF.